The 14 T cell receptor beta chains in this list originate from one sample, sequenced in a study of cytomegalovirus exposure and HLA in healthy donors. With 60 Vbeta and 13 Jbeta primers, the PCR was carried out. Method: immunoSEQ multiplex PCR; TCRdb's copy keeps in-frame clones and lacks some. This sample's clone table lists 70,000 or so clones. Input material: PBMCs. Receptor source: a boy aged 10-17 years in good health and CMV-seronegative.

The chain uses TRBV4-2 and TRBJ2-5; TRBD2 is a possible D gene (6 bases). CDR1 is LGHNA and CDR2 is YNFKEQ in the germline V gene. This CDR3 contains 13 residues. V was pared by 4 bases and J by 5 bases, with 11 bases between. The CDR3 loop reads CASSRSGGETQYF. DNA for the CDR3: TGTGCCAGCAGCCGTAGTGGGGGGGAGACCCAGTACTTC.

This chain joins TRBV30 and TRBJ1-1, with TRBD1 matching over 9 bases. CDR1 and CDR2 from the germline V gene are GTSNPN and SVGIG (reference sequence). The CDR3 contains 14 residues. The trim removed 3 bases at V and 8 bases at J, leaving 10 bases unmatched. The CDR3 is CAWSPGQGFTEAFF. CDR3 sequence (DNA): TGTGCCTGGAGCCCAGGACAGGGGTTCACCGAAGCTTTCTTT.

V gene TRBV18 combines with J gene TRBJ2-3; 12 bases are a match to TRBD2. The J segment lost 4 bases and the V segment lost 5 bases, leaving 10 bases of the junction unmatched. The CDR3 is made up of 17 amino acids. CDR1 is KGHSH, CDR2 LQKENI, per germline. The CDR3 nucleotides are TGTGCCAGCTCAGCGGGACTAGCGGGTAATGGCCCAGATACGCAGTATTTT. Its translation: CASSAGLAGNGPDTQYF.

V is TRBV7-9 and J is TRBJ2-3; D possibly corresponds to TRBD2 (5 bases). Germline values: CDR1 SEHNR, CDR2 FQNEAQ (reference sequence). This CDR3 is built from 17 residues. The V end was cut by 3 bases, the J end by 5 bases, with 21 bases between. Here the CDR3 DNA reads TGTGCCAGCAGCTTCTCCGCGGGCGCACTAGGGATAGATACGCAGTATTTT. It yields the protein CASSFSAGALGIDTQYF.

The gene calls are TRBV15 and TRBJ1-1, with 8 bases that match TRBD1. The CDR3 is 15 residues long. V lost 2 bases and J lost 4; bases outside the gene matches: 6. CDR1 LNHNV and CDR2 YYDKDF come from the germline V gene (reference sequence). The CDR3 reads CATSRQGAVSTEAFF. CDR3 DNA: TGTGCCACCAGCAGACAGGGGGCGGTAAGCACTGAAGCTTTCTTT.

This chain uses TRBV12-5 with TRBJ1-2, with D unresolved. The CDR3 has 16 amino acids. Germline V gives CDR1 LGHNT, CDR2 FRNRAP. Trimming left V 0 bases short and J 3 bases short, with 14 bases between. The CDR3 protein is CASGLVLGMPDYGYTF. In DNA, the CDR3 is TGTGCTAGTGGTTTGGTACTAGGGATGCCGGACTATGGCTACACCTTC.

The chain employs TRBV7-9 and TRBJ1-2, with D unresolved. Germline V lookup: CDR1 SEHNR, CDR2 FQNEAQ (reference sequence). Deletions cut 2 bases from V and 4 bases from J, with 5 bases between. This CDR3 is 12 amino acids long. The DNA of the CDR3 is TGTGCCAGCAGCTTACGGTCCTATGGCTACACCTTC. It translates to CASSLRSYGYTF.

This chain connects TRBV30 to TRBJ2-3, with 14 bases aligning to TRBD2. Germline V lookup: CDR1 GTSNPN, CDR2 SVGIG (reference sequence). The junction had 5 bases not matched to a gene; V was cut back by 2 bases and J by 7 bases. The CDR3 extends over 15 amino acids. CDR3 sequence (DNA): TGTGCCTGGAGTAAGAGACTAGCGGGGGGGCATACGCAGTATTTT. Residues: CAWSKRLAGGHTQYF.

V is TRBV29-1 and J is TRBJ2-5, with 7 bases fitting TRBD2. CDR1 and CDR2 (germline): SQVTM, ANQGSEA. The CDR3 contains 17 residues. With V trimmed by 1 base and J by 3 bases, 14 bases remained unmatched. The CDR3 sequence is CSVEAVGAGGGEETQYF. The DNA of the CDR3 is TGCAGCGTTGAAGCGGTTGGGGCGGGCGGGGGAGAAGAGACCCAGTACTTC.

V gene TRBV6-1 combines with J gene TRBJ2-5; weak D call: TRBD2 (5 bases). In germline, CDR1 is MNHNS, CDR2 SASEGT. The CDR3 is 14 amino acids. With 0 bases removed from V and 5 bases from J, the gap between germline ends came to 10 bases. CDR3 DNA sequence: TGTGCCAGCAGTGAAGCGCGAGGGCGGGAGACCCAGTACTTC. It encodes CASSEARGRETQYF.

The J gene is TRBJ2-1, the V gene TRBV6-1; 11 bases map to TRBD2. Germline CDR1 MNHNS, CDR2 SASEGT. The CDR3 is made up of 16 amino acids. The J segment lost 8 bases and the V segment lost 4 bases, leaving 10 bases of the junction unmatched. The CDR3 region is CASSVLSGGVYYEQFF. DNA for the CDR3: TGTGCCAGCAGTGTTCTTAGCGGGGGGGTTTACTATGAGCAGTTCTTC.

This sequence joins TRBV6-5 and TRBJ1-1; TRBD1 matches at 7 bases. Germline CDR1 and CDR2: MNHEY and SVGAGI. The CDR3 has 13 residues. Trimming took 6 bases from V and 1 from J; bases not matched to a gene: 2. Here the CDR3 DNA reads TGTGCCAGCAGGAGACAGGGGAACACTGAAGCTTTCTTT. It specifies CASRRQGNTEAFF.

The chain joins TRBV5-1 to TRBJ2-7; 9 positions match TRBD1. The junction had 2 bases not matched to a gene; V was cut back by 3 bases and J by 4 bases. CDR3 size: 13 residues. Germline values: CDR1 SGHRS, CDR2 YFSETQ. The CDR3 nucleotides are TGCGCCAGCAGCTGGACAGGGGCGTACGAGCAGTACTTC. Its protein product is CASSWTGAYEQYF.

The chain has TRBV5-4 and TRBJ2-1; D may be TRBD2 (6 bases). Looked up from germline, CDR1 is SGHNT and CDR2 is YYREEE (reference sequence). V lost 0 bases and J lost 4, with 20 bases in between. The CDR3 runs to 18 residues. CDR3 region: CASSLGGGGAGLYNEQFF. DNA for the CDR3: TGTGCCAGCAGCTTGGGCGGAGGCGGGGCAGGGTTATACAATGAGCAGTTCTTC.